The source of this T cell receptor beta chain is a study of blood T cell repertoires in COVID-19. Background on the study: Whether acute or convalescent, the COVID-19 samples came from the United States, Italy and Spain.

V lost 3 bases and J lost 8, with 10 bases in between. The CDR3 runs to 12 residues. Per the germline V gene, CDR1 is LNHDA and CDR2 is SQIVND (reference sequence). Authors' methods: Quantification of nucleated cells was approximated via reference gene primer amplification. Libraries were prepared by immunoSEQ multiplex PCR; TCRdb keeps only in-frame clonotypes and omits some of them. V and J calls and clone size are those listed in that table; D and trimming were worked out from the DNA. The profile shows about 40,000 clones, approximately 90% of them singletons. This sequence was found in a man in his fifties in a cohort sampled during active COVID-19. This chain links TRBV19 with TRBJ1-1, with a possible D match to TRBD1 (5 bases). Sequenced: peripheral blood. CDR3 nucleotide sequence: TGTGCCAGTAGTATCGGCAGGGCAGAAGCTTTCTTT. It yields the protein CASSIGRAEAFF.